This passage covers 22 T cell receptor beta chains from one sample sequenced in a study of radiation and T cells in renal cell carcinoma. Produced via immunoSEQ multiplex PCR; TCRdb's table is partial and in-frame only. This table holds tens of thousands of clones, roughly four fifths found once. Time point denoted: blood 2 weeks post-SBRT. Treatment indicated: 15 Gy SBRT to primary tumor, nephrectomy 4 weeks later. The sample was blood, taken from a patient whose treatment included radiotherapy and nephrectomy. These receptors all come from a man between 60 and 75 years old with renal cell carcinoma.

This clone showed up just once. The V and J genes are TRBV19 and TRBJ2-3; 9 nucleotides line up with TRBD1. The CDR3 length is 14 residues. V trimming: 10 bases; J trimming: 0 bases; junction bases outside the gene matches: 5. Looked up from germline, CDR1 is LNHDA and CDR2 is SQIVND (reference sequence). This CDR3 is CATQTGGSTDTQYF. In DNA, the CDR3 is TGTGCCACCCAGACAGGGGGTAGCACAGATACGCAGTATTTT.

The CDR3 sequence: CASSYSGTGESYEQYF. CDR3 bases: TGCGCCAGCAGCTATAGCGGGACAGGGGAGAGTTACGAGCAGTACTTC. This chain uses TRBV4-3 with TRBJ2-7, with 10 positions matching TRBD1. J was trimmed by 4 bases and V by 5 bases; bases with no gene match: 11. The CDR3 runs 16 residues. Germline V CDR1 and CDR2: LGHNA, YSLEER.

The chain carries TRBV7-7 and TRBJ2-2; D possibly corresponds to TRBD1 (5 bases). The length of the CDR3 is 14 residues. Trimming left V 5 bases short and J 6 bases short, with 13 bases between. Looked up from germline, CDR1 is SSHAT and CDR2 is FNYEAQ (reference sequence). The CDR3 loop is CASSGEGVAGELFF. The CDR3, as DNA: TGTGCCAGCAGCGGAGAAGGGGTTGCCGGGGAGCTGTTTTTT. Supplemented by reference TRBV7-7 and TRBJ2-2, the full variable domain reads GAGVSQSPRYKVTKRGQDVTLRCDPISSHATLYWYQQALGQGPEFLTYFNYEAQPDKSGLPSDRFSAERPEGSISTLTIQRTEQRDSAMYRCASSGEGVAGELFFGEGSRLTVL.

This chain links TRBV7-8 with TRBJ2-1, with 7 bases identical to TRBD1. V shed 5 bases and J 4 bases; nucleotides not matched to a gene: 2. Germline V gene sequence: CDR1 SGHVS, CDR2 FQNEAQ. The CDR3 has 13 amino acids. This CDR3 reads CASSLGQYNEQFF. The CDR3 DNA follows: TGTGCCAGCAGCCTGGGACAGTACAATGAGCAGTTCTTC.

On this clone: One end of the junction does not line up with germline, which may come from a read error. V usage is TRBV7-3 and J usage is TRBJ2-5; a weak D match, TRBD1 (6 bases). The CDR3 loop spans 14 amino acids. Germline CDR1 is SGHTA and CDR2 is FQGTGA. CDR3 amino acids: CASSLTGNQETQYF. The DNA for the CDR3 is TGTGCCAGCAGCCTAACAGGGAACCAAGAGACCCAGTACTTC.

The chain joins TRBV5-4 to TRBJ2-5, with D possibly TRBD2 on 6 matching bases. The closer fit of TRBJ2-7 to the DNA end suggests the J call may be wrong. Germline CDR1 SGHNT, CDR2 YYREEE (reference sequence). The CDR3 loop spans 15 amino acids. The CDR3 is CASSPGDPGTYEQYF. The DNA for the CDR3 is TGTGCCAGCAGCCCGGGGGATCCAGGAACCTACGAGCAGTACTTC.

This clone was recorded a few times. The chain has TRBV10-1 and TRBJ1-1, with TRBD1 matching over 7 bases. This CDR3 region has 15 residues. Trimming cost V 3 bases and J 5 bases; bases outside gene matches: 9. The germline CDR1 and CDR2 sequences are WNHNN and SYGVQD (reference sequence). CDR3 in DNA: TGCGCCAGCAGTGATGGAACAGGGGTGGATACTGAAGCTTTCTTT. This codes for CASSDGTGVDTEAFF.

The CDR3 DNA reads as TGCGCCAGCAGCTTATTGACAGGGGGAGAGACCCAGTACTTC. Its protein product is CASSLLTGGETQYF. The chain has TRBV5-1 and TRBJ2-5; 9 positions agree with TRBD1. The V and J ends lost 2 bases and 4 bases, in that order; junction bases with no gene match: 3. The CDR3 sequence is 14 residues long. Germline values: CDR1 SGHRS, CDR2 YFSETQ.

DNA for the CDR3: TGCGCCAGCAGCTCATTACAGGGGGCGGCAACTGAAGCTTTCTTT. Residues: CASSSLQGAATEAFF. The gene calls are TRBV5-1 and TRBJ1-1; 9 bases are a match to TRBD1. The CDR3 is 15 residues long. V gave up 3 bases and J gave up 5 bases; unmatched junction bases: 8. Per the germline V gene, CDR1 is SGHRS and CDR2 is YFSETQ.

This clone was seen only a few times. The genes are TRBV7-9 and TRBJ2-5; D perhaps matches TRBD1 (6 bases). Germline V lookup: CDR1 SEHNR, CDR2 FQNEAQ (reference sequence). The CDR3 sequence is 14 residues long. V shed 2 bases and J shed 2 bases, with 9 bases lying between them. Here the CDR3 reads CASSLSQGQETQYF. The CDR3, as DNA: TGTGCCAGCAGCTTATCACAGGGTCAAGAGACCCAGTACTTC.

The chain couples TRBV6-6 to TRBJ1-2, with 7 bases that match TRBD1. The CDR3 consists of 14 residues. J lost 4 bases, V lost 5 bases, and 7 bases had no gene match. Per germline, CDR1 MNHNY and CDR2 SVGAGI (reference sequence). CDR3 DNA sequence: TGTGCCAGCAGTACCACAGGGGATTCCTATGGCTACACCTTC. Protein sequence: CASSTTGDSYGYTF.

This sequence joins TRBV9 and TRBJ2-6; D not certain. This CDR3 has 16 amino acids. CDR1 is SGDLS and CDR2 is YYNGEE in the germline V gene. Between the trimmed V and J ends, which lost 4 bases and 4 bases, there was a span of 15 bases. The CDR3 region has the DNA TGTGCCAGCAGCCCTCTCCGGGTCTCGGGGGCCAACGTCCTGACTTTC. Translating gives CASSPLRVSGANVLTF.

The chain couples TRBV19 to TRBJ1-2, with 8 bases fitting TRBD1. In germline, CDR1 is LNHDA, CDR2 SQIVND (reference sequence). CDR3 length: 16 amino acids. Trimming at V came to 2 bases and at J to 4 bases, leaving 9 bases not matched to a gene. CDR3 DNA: TGTGCCAGTAGTATAAGGATGGACAGGGTCTCCTATGGCTACACCTTC. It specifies CASSIRMDRVSYGYTF.

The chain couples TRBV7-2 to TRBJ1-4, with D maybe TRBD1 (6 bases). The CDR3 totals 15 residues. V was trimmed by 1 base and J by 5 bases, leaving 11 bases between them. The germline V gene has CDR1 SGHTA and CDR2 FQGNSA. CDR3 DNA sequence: TGTGCCAGCAGCTTAGGGGACAATAGGAATGAAAAACTGTTTTTT. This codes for CASSLGDNRNEKLFF. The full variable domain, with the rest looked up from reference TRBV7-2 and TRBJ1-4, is GAGVSQSPSNKVTEKGKDVELRCDPISGHTALYWYRQSLGQGLEFLIYFQGNSAPDKSGLPSDRFSAERTGGSVSTLTIQRTQQEDSAVYLCASSLGDNRNEKLFFGSGTQLSVL.

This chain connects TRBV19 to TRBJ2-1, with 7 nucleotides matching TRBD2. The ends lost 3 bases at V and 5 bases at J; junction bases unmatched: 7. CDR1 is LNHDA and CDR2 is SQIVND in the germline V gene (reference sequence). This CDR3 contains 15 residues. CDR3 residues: CASSMVVGGNNEQFF. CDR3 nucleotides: TGTGCCAGTAGTATGGTGGTGGGGGGGAACAATGAGCAGTTCTTC.

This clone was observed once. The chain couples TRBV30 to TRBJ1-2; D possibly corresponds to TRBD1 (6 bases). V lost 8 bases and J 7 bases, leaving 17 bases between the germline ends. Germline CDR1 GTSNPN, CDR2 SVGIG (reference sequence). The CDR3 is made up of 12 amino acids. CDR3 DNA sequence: TGTGCCCGGCGCAGGGGCCTCGGTGGCTACACCTTC. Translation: CARRRGLGGYTF.

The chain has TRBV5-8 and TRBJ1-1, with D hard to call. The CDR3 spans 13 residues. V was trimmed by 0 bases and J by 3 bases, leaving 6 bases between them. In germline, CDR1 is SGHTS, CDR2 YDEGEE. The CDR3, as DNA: TGTGCCAGCAGCTTGGAGGCAGACACTGAAGCTTTCTTT. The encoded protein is CASSLEADTEAFF.

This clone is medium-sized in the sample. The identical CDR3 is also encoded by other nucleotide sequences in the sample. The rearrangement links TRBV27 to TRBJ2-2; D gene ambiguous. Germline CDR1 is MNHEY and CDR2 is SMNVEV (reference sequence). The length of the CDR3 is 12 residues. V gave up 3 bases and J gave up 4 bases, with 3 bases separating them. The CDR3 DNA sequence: TGTGCCAGCAGTTTGGGCACCGGGGAGCTGTTTTTT. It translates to CASSLGTGELFF.

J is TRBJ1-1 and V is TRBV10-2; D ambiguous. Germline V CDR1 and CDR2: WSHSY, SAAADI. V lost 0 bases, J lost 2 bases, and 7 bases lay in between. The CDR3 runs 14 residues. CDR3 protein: CASSESKSNTEAFF. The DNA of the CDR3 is TGCGCCAGCAGTGAGTCGAAGAGTAACACTGAAGCTTTCTTT.

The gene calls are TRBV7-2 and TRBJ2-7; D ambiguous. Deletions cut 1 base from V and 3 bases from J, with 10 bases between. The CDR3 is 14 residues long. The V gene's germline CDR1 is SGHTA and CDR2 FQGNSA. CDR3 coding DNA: TGTGCCAGCAGCTTAGGGGCAGCCCTCTACGAGCAGTACGTC. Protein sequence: CASSLGAALYEQYV.

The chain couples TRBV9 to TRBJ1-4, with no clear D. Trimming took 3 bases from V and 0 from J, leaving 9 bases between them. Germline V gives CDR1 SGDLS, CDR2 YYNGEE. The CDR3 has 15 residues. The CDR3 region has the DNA TGTGCCAGCAGCGAAGCACTTGCAACTAATGAAAAACTGTTTTTT. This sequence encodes CASSEALATNEKLFF.

DNA of the CDR3: TGTGCCAGCAGACGCATCGCGTACGAGCAGTACTTC. It is translated as CASRRIAYEQYF. The chain joins TRBV2 to TRBJ2-7; D call uncertain. Germline V gives CDR1 SNHLY, CDR2 FYNNEI. The V end was cut by 6 bases, the J end by 4 bases, with 10 bases between. The CDR3 consists of 12 residues.